This T cell receptor beta chain was sequenced in a study of cytomegalovirus exposure and HLA in healthy donors. Germline CDR1 is SGHAT and CDR2 is FQNNGV. V lost 3 bases, J lost 0 bases, and 11 bases lay in between. The CDR3 runs 15 residues. Worth noting for this clone: What it binds is unknown.

The PCR had 60 Vbeta and 13 Jbeta primers. Method: immunoSEQ multiplex PCR; TCRdb's copy keeps in-frame clones and lacks some. The profile shows about 120,000 clones, about 78% of them singletons. Regarding the study as a whole: In a later analysis, at a false discovery rate of 0.05, 16,951 TCR beta sequences matched HLA alleles. An analysis was carried out later, and it reportedly showed fewer N-insertions in an Asian-associated ancestry cluster than the approximately 670-donor mean.

The chain employs TRBV11-2 and TRBJ1-1; D is unclear. What was sequenced was PBMCs. The source is a woman aged 35 to 49 in good health and CMV-seropositive. CDR3 region: CASSFVGSMNTEAFF. In nucleotides, the CDR3 is TGTGCCAGCAGCTTCGTCGGGAGTATGAACACTGAAGCTTTCTTT.